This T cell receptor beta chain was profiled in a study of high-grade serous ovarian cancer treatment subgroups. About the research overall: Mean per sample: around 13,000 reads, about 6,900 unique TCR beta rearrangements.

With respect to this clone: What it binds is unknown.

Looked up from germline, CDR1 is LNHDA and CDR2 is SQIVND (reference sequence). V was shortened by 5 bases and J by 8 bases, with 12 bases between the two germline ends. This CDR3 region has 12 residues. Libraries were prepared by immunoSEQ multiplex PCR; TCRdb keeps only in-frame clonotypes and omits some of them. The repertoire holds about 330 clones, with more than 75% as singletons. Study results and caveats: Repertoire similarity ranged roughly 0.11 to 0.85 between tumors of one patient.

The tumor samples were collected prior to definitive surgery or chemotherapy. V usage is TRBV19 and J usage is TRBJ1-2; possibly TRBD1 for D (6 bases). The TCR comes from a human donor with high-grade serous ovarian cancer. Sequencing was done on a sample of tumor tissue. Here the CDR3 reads CASSASRGGYTF. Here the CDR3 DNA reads TGTGCCAGTAGTGCGAGCAGGGGCGGCTACACCTTC. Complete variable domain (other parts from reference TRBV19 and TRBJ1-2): DGGITQSPKYLFRKEGQNVTLSCEQNLNHDAMYWYRQDPGQGLRLIYYSQIVNDFQKGDIAEGYSVSREKKESFPLTVTSAQKNPTAFYLCASSASRGGYTFGSGTRLTVV.